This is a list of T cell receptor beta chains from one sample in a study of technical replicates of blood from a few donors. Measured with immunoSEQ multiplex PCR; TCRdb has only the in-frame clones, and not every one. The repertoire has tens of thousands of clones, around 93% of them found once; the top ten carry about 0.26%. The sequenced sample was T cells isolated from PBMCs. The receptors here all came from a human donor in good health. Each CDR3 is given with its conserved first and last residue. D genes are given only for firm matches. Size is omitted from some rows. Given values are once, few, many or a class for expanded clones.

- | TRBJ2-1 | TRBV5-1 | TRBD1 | CASSLGTGRNEQFF | TGCGCCAGCAGCTTGGGGACAGGGAGGAATGAGCAGTTCTTC
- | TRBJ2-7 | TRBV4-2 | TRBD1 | CASSQVSGQGSYEQYF | TGTGCCAGCAGCCAAGTCTCGGGACAGGGCTCCTACGAGCAGTACTTC
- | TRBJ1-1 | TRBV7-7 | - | CASSLAPEGTEAFF | TGTGCTAGCAGCTTAGCCCCTGAGGGCACTGAAGCTTTCTTT
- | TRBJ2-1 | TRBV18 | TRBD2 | CASHLVAGAYNEQFF | TGTGCCAGCCACCTGGTAGCGGGCGCCTACAATGAGCAGTTCTTC
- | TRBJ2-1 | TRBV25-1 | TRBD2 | CASSITGTSGYNEQFF | TGTGCCAGCAGTATTACCGGGACTAGCGGCTACAATGAGCAGTTCTTC
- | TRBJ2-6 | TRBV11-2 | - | CASSLDSVSGANVLTF | TGTGCCAGCAGCTTAGATTCCGTCTCTGGGGCCAACGTCCTGACTTTC
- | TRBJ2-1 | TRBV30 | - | CAWSVGQATRWEFF | TGTGCCTGGAGTGTGGGGCAGGCCACCCGGTGGGAGTTCTTC
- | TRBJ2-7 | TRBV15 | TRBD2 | CATSRLAETYEQYF | TGTGCCACCAGTAGGCTAGCGGAGACCTACGAGCAGTACTTC
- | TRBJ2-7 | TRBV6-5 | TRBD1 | CASSSLFGTVFYEQYF | TGTGCCAGCAGTTCCCTTTTCGGGACAGTGTTCTACGAGCAGTACTTC
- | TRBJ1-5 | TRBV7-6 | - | CASSLLNQPQHF | TGTGCCAGCAGTCTTCTTAATCAGCCCCAGCATTTT
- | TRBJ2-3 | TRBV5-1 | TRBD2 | CASSSLSPAGGPGDTQYF | TGCGCCAGCAGCTCCCTCAGCCCAGCGGGAGGGCCAGGGGATACGCAGTATTTT
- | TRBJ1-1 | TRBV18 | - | CASSQGSGGWPEAFF | TGTGCCAGCTCACAAGGGTCGGGGGGATGGCCTGAAGCTTTCTTT
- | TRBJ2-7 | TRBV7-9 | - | CASSLVSGEQYF | TGTGCCAGCAGCTTAGTATCGGGGGAGCAGTACTTC
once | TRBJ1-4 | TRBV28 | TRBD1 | CASSFLYTGARWGEKLFF | TGTGCCAGCAGTTTCCTCTATACAGGGGCACGGTGGGGTGAAAAACTGTTTTTT
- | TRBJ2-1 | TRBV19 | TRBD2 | CASSTRTSGRYNEQFF | TGTGCCAGTAGTACCCGGACTAGCGGACGCTACAATGAGCAGTTCTTC
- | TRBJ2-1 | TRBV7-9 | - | CASSYNGGDEQFF | TGTGCCAGCAGCTATAACGGCGGCGATGAGCAGTTCTTC
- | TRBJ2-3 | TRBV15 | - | CATSRGAGAADTQYF | TGTGCCACCAGCAGAGGGGCGGGGGCTGCGGATACGCAGTATTTT
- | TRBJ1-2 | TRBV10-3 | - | CAISAADDRQDGYTF | TGTGCCATCAGTGCCGCCGACGACAGGCAGGACGGCTACACCTTC